This T cell receptor beta chain is drawn from a study of regulatory T cells in long-lasting Graves disease. Study findings and constraints: The number of shared public clonotypes was higher in persistent patients (about 3,000) than new patients (966).

Time point of the sample: persistent/refractory GD, antithyroid drugs over 5 years with positive TRAb. Researchers made the TCR library from RNA that was extracted from PBMCs. Building of the TCR beta libraries involved iRepertoire HTBI primers and Arm-PCR of CDR3 regions. MiXCR, run by TCRdb on the multiplex PCR reads, gives a single entry per CDR3 protein. Here the sample spans fewer than 450,000 distinct CDR3 sequences, roughly a quarter being singletons. This CDR3 spans 14 amino acids. Trimming stripped 6 bases from V and 4 bases from J, with 15 bases between. From germline, CDR1 is SGHAT and CDR2 FQDESV (reference sequence). Comments on this clonotype: The antigen remains undetermined.

Sample: peripheral blood mononuclear cells (PBMCs), taken when the disease was refractory, from a patient treated with antithyroid drugs. The origin of this receptor is a female donor with Graves disease. The J gene is TRBJ1-1, the V gene TRBV11-1, with a weak D call TRBD1 (6 bases). CDR3 in DNA: TGTGCCAGCAGAGACAGGTTCTCGGGCACTGAAGCTTTCTTT. Its protein product is CASRDRFSGTEAFF.